A single sample gave rise to the 21 T cell receptor beta chains below, sequenced in a study of beta chain features in type 1 diabetes. Study-level results: When Type 1 diabetes patients were examined, their TCRB CDR3s proved moderately but significantly shorter in all four CD4+ subsets.

Their target antigens are unknown. The whole isolated RNA underwent reverse transcription, so sequencing captured expressed TCRB transcripts. Clones were sequenced by immunoSEQ multiplex PCR, and TCRdb holds only the in-frame ones, with some missing. The table shows some 330,000 clones, with roughly 13% occurring only once. Sequencing was performed on naive CD4+ T cells from blood. The receptors originated from a woman aged 18-29 years with type 1 diabetes.

This clone has only a few counts. The genes are TRBV4-2 and TRBJ2-1, with D unclear. The CDR3 totals 15 residues. Trimming removed 6 bases from V and 4 bases from J, with 16 bases in between. Germline-derived CDR1 and CDR2 are LGHNA and YNFKEQ. The CDR3 protein is CASSPLSAEYNEQFF. The CDR3 bases are TGTGCCAGCAGTCCTCTCAGCGCGGAATACAATGAGCAGTTCTTC.

The gene calls are TRBV7-9 and TRBJ2-1, with TRBD1 as a possible D gene (7 bases). The germline V gene encodes CDR1 SEHNR and CDR2 FQNEAQ (reference sequence). Deletions cut 5 bases from V and 2 bases from J, with 10 bases between. The CDR3 sequence is 14 residues long. The CDR3 is CASSRGTAYNEQFF. The CDR3 nucleotides are TGTGCCAGCAGCCGCGGGACAGCCTACAATGAGCAGTTCTTC.

The table lists this clone with a few counts. The chain is built from TRBV4-3 and TRBJ2-1, with 8 bases that match TRBD2. From germline, CDR1 is LGHNA and CDR2 YSLEER. There are 15 residues in the CDR3. V shed 0 bases and J 7 bases; nucleotides not matched to a gene: 5. CDR3 nucleotide sequence: TGCGCCAGCAGCCAAGATAGGCTAGCGGGTAATGAGCAGTTCTTC. Its protein product is CASSQDRLAGNEQFF.

The V gene is TRBV28, the J gene TRBJ1-5; 9 nucleotides match TRBD1. V was pared by 6 bases and J by 8 bases, with 5 bases of the junction left unmatched. CDR1 MDHEN and CDR2 SYDVKM come from the germline V gene. CDR3 length: 13 amino acids. The CDR3 region is CASRGDRVEPQHF. CDR3 nucleotides: TGTGCCAGCAGGGGGGACAGGGTTGAGCCCCAGCATTTT. Supplemented by reference TRBV28 and TRBJ1-5, the full variable domain reads DVKVTQSSRYLVKRTGEKVFLECVQDMDHENMFWYRQDPGLGLRLIYFSYDVKMKEKGDIPEGYSVSREKKERFSLILESASTNQTSMYLCASRGDRVEPQHFGDGTRLSIL.

The table lists this clone with a few counts. V is TRBV2 and J is TRBJ1-1; tentatively, D is TRBD1 (5 bases). The V gene lost 4 bases and the J gene lost 6 bases, with 9 bases spanning the gap. This CDR3 is 12 amino acids long. The germline V gene has CDR1 SNHLY and CDR2 FYNNEI. CDR3 sequence reads: CASSGGGAEAFF. The CDR3 DNA reads TGTGCCAGCAGTGGGGGAGGGGCTGAAGCTTTCTTT.

In this sample, this clone turned up a few times. The gene calls are TRBV7-3 and TRBJ2-1, with 8 bases fitting TRBD2. V lost 5 bases and J lost 8; bases outside the gene matches: 5. Germline V gene sequence: CDR1 SGHTA, CDR2 FQGTGA. The CDR3 contains 13 residues. The CDR3 DNA follows: TGTGCCAGCAGCATCCGGGGGGGCTATGAGCAGTTCTTC. Translated: CASSIRGGYEQFF.

This sequence joins TRBV7-2 and TRBJ2-2, with D possibly TRBD2 on 5 matching bases. V lost 2 bases and J 3 bases, leaving 10 bases between the germline ends. Per germline, CDR1 SGHTA and CDR2 FQGNSA. The CDR3 runs to 15 residues. The CDR3 coding sequence is TGTGCCAGCAGCTTAACGGGAATTTACACCGGGGAGCTGTTTTTT. The encoded protein is CASSLTGIYTGELFF.

This chain uses TRBV5-1 with TRBJ2-1, with D possibly TRBD2 on 5 matching bases. This CDR3 has 15 amino acids. With 0 bases removed from V and 0 bases from J, the gap between germline ends came to 7 bases. Germline CDR1 is SGHRS and CDR2 is YFSETQ. The CDR3, as DNA: TGCGCCAGCAGCTTGGGTAGCGCCTCCTACAATGAGCAGTTCTTC. Amino acid sequence: CASSLGSASYNEQFF.

This clone has only a few counts. This chain joins TRBV7-9 and TRBJ2-1, with 14 bases aligning to TRBD2. Unmatched junction bases numbered 3, after V lost 0 bases and J lost 8 bases. CDR3 length: 16 amino acids. Germline loops: CDR1 SEHNR, CDR2 FQNEAQ (reference sequence). The CDR3 DNA reads TGTGCCAGCAGCTTAGCCGGGACTAGCGGGAGTGATGAGCAGTTCTTC. As protein: CASSLAGTSGSDEQFF. Together with reference TRBV7-9 and TRBJ2-1, the CDR3 gives the full variable domain: DTGVSQNPRHKITKRGQNVTFRCDPISEHNRLYWYRQTLGQGPEFLTYFQNEAQLEKSRLLSDRFSAERPKGSFSTLEIQRTEQGDSAMYLCASSLAGTSGSDEQFFGPGTRLTVL.

V usage is TRBV7-8 and J usage is TRBJ2-3; possible D gene TRBD1, 6 bases. The germline V and J ends were trimmed by 2 bases and 7 bases, with 13 bases remaining between them. Germline assignment: CDR1 SGHVS and CDR2 FQNEAQ. CDR3 length equals 14 residues. CDR3 sequence: CASSLRGSPYTQYF. CDR3 nucleotide sequence: TGTGCCAGCAGCTTAAGGGGGTCCCCCTATACGCAGTATTTT.

A single count supports this clone. The rearrangement links TRBV11-2 to TRBJ1-5, with D tentatively TRBD1 (6 bases). Germline V gene lookup returns CDR1 SGHAT and CDR2 FQNNGV. This CDR3 region has 16 residues. The V end lost 3 bases, the J end lost 5 bases, and 17 bases lay between the germline ends. CDR3 sequence (DNA): TGTGCCAGCAGCTTTCCCGGACAGCCTCGCTATCAGCCCCAGCATTTT. Its protein product is CASSFPGQPRYQPQHF.

The chain employs TRBV6-5 and TRBJ1-6; no definite D call. Trimming shortened V by 5 bases and J by 10 bases, and 12 bases separated the two germline ends. The germline V gene has CDR1 MNHEY and CDR2 SVGAGI. The CDR3 runs 13 residues. The CDR3 DNA sequence: TGTGCCAGCAGTCTAGCAGGAGTCTCACCCCTCCACTTT. Its protein is CASSLAGVSPLHF.

This clone was detected only a few times. The rearrangement uses TRBV11-3 and TRBJ2-3; 8 bases align to TRBD2. Per germline, CDR1 SGHNT and CDR2 YENEEA. The V gene end was trimmed by 5 bases and the J gene end by 4 bases; junction bases not matched to a gene: 11. This CDR3 comprises 16 residues. In nucleotides, the CDR3 is TGTGCCAGCAGCCTACAGCGGGAGTGGGGCCCAGATACGCAGTATTTT. This translates into CASSLQREWGPDTQYF.

This clone came up a few times. At the DNA level, this CDR3 is encoded by other sequences in the same sample as well. This CDR3 is CASSPDRVYEQYF. In DNA form, the CDR3 reads TGTGCCAGCTCGCCGGACAGGGTTTACGAGCAGTACTTC. The gene calls are TRBV18 and TRBJ2-7; 8 bases align to TRBD1. Unmatched junction bases numbered 5, after V lost 6 bases and J lost 4 bases. The CDR3 spans 13 residues. Germline values: CDR1 KGHSH, CDR2 LQKENI.

This clone was counted only a few times. This chain links TRBV29-1 with TRBJ2-3; TRBD1 aligns across 9 bases. Germline V gene sequence: CDR1 SQVTM, CDR2 ANQGSEA. Losses at the gene ends were 7 bases for V and 3 bases for J; bases not matched to a gene: 5. The CDR3 is 13 amino acids. Here the CDR3 reads CSGGQGMTDTQYF. Here the CDR3 DNA reads TGCAGCGGGGGACAGGGCATGACAGATACGCAGTATTTT.

This clone has only a few counts. The J gene is TRBJ2-3, the V gene TRBV30; a weak D match, TRBD1 (5 bases). V was shortened by 0 bases and J by 6 bases, with 16 bases between the two germline ends. The CDR3 has 15 amino acids. Germline V lookup: CDR1 GTSNPN, CDR2 SVGIG (reference sequence). The CDR3 nucleotides read TGTGCCTGGAGTGTATCAGGGATCCCAGGTGATACGCAGTATTTT. As protein: CAWSVSGIPGDTQYF.

V and J are TRBV7-7 and TRBJ2-5, with 9 bases that match TRBD2. Trimming took 1 base from V and 5 from J; bases not matched to a gene: 8. This CDR3 is built from 16 residues. Germline CDR1 and CDR2: SSHAT and FNYEAQ (reference sequence). CDR3 DNA sequence: TGTGCCAGCAGCTTAGGAATTAGCGGGGGTTCGGAGACCCAGTACTTC. The encoded protein is CASSLGISGGSETQYF.

This clone was seen only a few times. At one end, the junction sequence differs from germline, possibly due to a read error. The chain recombines TRBV11-3 with TRBJ2-1; possible D gene TRBD2, 6 bases. CDR3 size: 15 residues. Germline values: CDR1 SGHNT, CDR2 YENEEA. The CDR3 loop reads CASSLRGLSNNEQFF. CDR3 in DNA: TGTGCCAGCAGCTTGCGGGGTCTCTCCAACAATGAGCAGTTCTTC. Variable domain in full (rest from reference TRBV11-3 and TRBJ2-1): EAGVVQSPRYKIIEKKQPVAFWCNPISGHNTLYWYLQNLGQGPELLIRYENEEAVDDSQLPKDRFSAERLKGVDSTLKIQPAELGDSAVYLCASSLRGLSNNEQFFGPGTRLTVL.

The V call is TRBV7-2, the J call TRBJ2-1; 7 bases agree with TRBD2. From germline, CDR1 is SGHTA and CDR2 FQGNSA. V gave up 5 bases and J gave up 2 bases; unmatched junction bases: 9. This CDR3 has 16 residues. The CDR3 protein is CASSPSTSFTYNEQFF. CDR3 in DNA: TGTGCCAGCAGCCCGTCGACTAGCTTTACCTACAATGAGCAGTTCTTC.

The chain joins TRBV5-1 to TRBJ2-3; D unclear. Trimming took 3 bases from V and 0 from J, leaving 17 bases between them. The germline CDR1 and CDR2 sequences are SGHRS and YFSETQ. The CDR3 sequence is 17 residues long. The CDR3 sequence is CASSSAPGALSTDTQYF. Written as DNA, the CDR3 is TGCGCCAGCAGCTCGGCTCCTGGAGCCCTTAGCACAGATACGCAGTATTTT. The entire variable domain, with the rest obtained from reference TRBV5-1 and TRBJ2-3, is as follows: KAGVTQTPRYLIKTRGQQVTLSCSPISGHRSVSWYQQTPGQGLQFLFEYFSETQRNKGNFPGRFSGRQFSNSRSEMNVSTLELGDSALYLCASSSAPGALSTDTQYFGPGTRLTVL.

The CDR3 sequence is CSVESGTGGYEQYF. The CDR3 bases are TGCAGCGTTGAATCAGGGACGGGGGGCTACGAGCAGTACTTC. This sequence joins TRBV29-1 and TRBJ2-7, with 7 bases aligning to TRBD2. From germline, CDR1 is SQVTM and CDR2 ANQGSEA. The CDR3 length is 14 residues. The V gene end was trimmed by 2 bases and the J gene end by 3 bases; junction bases not matched to a gene: 7.